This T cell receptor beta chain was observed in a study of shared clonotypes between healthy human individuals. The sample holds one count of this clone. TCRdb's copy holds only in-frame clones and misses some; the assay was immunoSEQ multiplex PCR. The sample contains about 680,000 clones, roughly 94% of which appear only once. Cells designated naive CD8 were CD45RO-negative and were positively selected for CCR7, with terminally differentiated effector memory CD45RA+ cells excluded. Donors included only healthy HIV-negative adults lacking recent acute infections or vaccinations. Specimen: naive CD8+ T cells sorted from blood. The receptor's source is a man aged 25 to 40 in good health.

The CDR3 loop is CASSIREPGGYGYTF. CDR3 coding DNA: TGTGCCAGCAGCATAAGGGAGCCGGGTGGCTATGGCTACACCTTC. The chain couples TRBV7-9 to TRBJ1-2; D is uncertain. The CDR3 sequence is 15 residues long. V was clipped by 5 bases and J by 4 bases, with 17 bases between them. The germline gives CDR1 SEHNR, CDR2 FQNEAQ (reference sequence).